Reported below is one T cell receptor beta chain. Its antigen is undetermined. The sample comes from a study of radiotherapy plus CTLA-4 blockade in lung cancer. The overall study: Objective responses were seen in about a sixth of patients, disease control in over 25%. Study-wide points: Clones of tumor-derived TCRs expanded in blood after radiotherapy plus ipilimumab. The best prediction of response reportedly came from early blood T cell clone dynamics, with interferon-beta.

Focal radiation was given together with CTLA-4 blockade (ipilimumab) to patients with chemo-refractory metastatic non-small-cell lung cancer. The method was immunoSEQ multiplex PCR; TCRdb's version includes in-frame clones alone and lacks a portion of them. The sample contains fewer than 65,000 clones, just under 85% of which appear only once. The CDR3 covers 14 residues. Germline lookup yields CDR1 ENHRY and CDR2 SYGVKD. The J segment lost 3 bases and the V segment lost 7 bases, leaving 6 bases of the junction unmatched. The material sequenced was peripheral blood, taken from a patient treated with radiotherapy plus ipilimumab. The chain has TRBV10-3 and TRBJ2-7; 10 bases fit TRBD1. The receptor's source is a human donor with non-small cell lung cancer whose response to radiotherapy plus ipilimumab could not be evaluated. This chain's CDR3 is CAIMVDRGNYEQYF. The CDR3 DNA is TGTGCCATCATGGTGGACAGGGGGAACTACGAGCAGTACTTC.